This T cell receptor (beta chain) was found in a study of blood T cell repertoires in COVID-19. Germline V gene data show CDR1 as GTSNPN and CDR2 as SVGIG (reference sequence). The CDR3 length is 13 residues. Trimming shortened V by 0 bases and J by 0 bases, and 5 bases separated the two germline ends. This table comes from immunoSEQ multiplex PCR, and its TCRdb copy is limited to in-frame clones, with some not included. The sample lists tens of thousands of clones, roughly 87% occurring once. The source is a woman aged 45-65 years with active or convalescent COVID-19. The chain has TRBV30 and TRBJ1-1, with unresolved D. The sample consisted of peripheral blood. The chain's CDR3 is CAWSVSLNTEAFF. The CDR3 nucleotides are TGTGCCTGGAGTGTCAGTTTGAACACTGAAGCTTTCTTT. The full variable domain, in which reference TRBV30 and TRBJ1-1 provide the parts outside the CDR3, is SQTIHQWPATLVQPVGSPLSLECTVEGTSNPNLYWYRQAAGRGLQLLFYSVGIGQISSEVPQNLSASRPQDRQFILSSKKLLLSDSGFYLCAWSVSLNTEAFFGQGTRLTVV.